The clone carrying this T cell receptor (beta chain) is a singleton in its sample. After removal of 0 bases from V and 9 bases from J, the junction contained 21 bases not matched to a gene. CDR1 and CDR2 from the germline V gene are SGDLS and YYNGEE. This CDR3 comprises 20 residues. Indicated time point: peripheral blood 6 weeks after treatment start. This sample is part of a study of PD-L1 blockade in urothelial cancer. The overall study: Patients started atezolizumab around 2014, 1,200 mg intravenously every 3 weeks. Peripheral blood specimens exhibited a median yield of around 130,000 T cells.

Repertoires were generated with immunoSEQ multiplex PCR, while TCRdb's copy carries only in-frame clones and drops some. Altogether 25,000 to 35,000 clones are present, around 84% being singletons, with the ten largest covering around 3%. The rearrangement links TRBV9 to TRBJ2-1; 10 bases are shared with TRBD2. Sequences were derived from PBMCs, sampled around atezolizumab (anti-PD-L1) treatment. The receptor was derived from a man aged 65 to 85 with urothelial cancer. The CDR3 here is CASSVDPLAGVSGGQGEQFF. For the CDR3, the DNA is TGTGCCAGCAGCGTAGATCCCCTAGCGGGAGTATCAGGAGGCCAGGGTGAGCAGTTCTTC.